Shown below are 21 T cell receptor beta chains from a single sample sequenced in a study of cytomegalovirus exposure and HLA in healthy donors. The PCR employed 60 Vbeta primers together with 13 Jbeta primers. This table comes from immunoSEQ multiplex PCR, and its TCRdb copy is limited to in-frame clones, with some not included. The sample holds 180,000 or so clones; 86% are singletons and the top ten take less than 0.35%. The sample consisted of PBMCs. These receptors all come from a young woman in good health and CMV-seronegative.

On this clone: Other DNA sequences in this specimen translate into the identical CDR3. The genes are TRBV5-1 and TRBJ1-1; tentatively, D is TRBD1 (5 bases). Trimming shortened V by 4 bases and J by 1 base, and 8 bases separated the two germline ends. Germline V lookup: CDR1 SGHRS, CDR2 YFSETQ. This CDR3 contains 13 residues. The CDR3 is CASSLTGNTEAFF. CDR3 nucleotides: TGCGCCAGCAGCCTAACAGGGAACACTGAAGCTTTCTTT.

The gene calls are TRBV29-1 and TRBJ2-7; 9 bases fit TRBD1. Germline V CDR1 and CDR2: SQVTM, ANQGSEA. Trimming cost V 4 bases and J 6 bases; bases outside gene matches: 7. The CDR3 runs 13 residues. CDR3: CSVAPGQGLEQYF. The CDR3 region has the DNA TGCAGCGTTGCTCCGGGACAGGGCCTCGAGCAGTACTTC.

The chain couples TRBV2 to TRBJ1-2; no reliable D call. Germline V gene sequence: CDR1 SNHLY, CDR2 FYNNEI. CDR3 size: 13 residues. The V and J ends lost 1 base and 4 bases respectively, with 7 bases between them. The CDR3 is CASSEVRSYGYTF. In nucleotides, the CDR3 is TGTGCCAGCAGTGAAGTTAGGAGCTATGGCTACACCTTC.

J is TRBJ2-2 and V is TRBV5-6; D gene uncertain. Germline assignment: CDR1 SGHDT and CDR2 YYEEEE. This CDR3 has 8 residues. Trimming shortened V by 7 bases and J by 11 bases, and 3 bases separated the two germline ends. The chain's CDR3 is CASQELFF. The CDR3 nucleotides read TGTGCCAGCCAAGAGCTGTTTTTT.

V usage is TRBV6-5 and J usage is TRBJ2-5; D perhaps matches TRBD2 (6 bases). This CDR3 is 14 amino acids long. Trimming took 5 bases from V and 9 from J, leaving 19 bases between them. The germline CDR1 and CDR2 sequences are MNHEY and SVGAGI. The CDR3 is CASSTYDSREAQYF. The CDR3 bases are TGTGCCAGCAGTACCTATGATAGCAGGGAGGCCCAGTACTTC.

This clone was detected only a few times. The V and J genes are TRBV4-2 and TRBJ2-7; TRBD2 aligns across 12 bases. CDR1 and CDR2 from the germline V gene are LGHNA and YNFKEQ. V was pared by 6 bases and J by 7 bases, with 13 bases of the junction left unmatched. The CDR3 is made up of 16 amino acids. CDR3 sequence: CASSVLAGGSMGEQYF. CDR3 nucleotide sequence: TGTGCCAGCAGTGTACTAGCGGGGGGTTCCATGGGAGAGCAGTACTTC.

This clone was found once. The chain joins TRBV15 to TRBJ2-7; the D gene is possibly TRBD1 (5 bases). Trimming took off 5 bases at V and 5 bases at J, with 16 bases between the two ends. The length of the CDR3 is 14 residues. CDR1 and CDR2 from the germline V gene are LNHNV and YYDKDF (reference sequence). The CDR3 DNA reads TGTGCCACCAGCCCCAGGCTAGGGGCGAACGAGCAGTACTTC. Its protein is CATSPRLGANEQYF.

V gene TRBV27 combines with J gene TRBJ2-3, with 11 bases aligning to TRBD2. V shed 3 bases, J shed 2 bases, and the junction held 4 bases outside the gene matches. CDR1 is MNHEY, CDR2 SMNVEV, per germline (reference sequence). There are 16 residues in the CDR3. For the CDR3, the DNA is TGTGCCAGCAGTTTCTTAGCGGGGGGGCCCACAGATACGCAGTATTTT. This translates into CASSFLAGGPTDTQYF.

The V and J genes are TRBV11-2 and TRBJ1-5, with 10 positions matching TRBD1. Germline CDR1 is SGHAT and CDR2 is FQNNGV. Trimming took 1 base from V and 5 from J; bases not matched to a gene: 5. This CDR3 has 16 amino acids. CDR3: CASSLGGGTGDQPQHF. DNA for the CDR3: TGTGCCAGCAGCTTAGGAGGAGGGACAGGGGATCAGCCCCAGCATTTT.

This chain connects TRBV7-9 to TRBJ2-5; D perhaps matches TRBD1 (6 bases). The CDR3 is 13 residues long. Germline lookup yields CDR1 SEHNR and CDR2 FQNEAQ (reference sequence). The ends were cut back, 4 bases at V and 5 bases at J, with 11 bases in the middle. The CDR3 reads CASSWGHPETQYF. Written as DNA, the CDR3 is TGTGCCAGCAGCTGGGGACATCCGGAGACCCAGTACTTC.

CDR3 DNA sequence: TGTGCCAGCAGTCTGACACCGAACACTGAAGCTTTCTTT. This gives the protein CASSLTPNTEAFF. J is TRBJ1-1 and V is TRBV5-4; D is uncertain. The germline V gene encodes CDR1 SGHNT and CDR2 YYREEE (reference sequence). The CDR3 totals 13 residues. V dropped 5 bases and J dropped 1 base, with 9 bases sitting between them.

V and J are TRBV6-5 and TRBJ2-7, with 10 bases lining up with TRBD1. After removal of 6 bases from V and 5 bases from J, the junction contained 10 bases not matched to a gene. The germline CDR1 and CDR2 sequences are MNHEY and SVGAGI. This CDR3 region has 15 residues. The CDR3 is CASRLNTGTGDEQYF. For the CDR3, the DNA is TGTGCCAGCAGACTCAACACCGGGACAGGGGACGAGCAGTACTTC.

The chain has TRBV19 and TRBJ1-2; 8 bases line up with TRBD1. The CDR3 loop spans 14 amino acids. Germline values: CDR1 LNHDA, CDR2 SQIVND (reference sequence). The junction had 10 bases not matched to a gene; V was cut back by 5 bases and J by 8 bases. CDR3 amino acids: CASSWDRTSRGYTF. As DNA, the CDR3 is TGTGCCAGTAGTTGGGACAGGACCTCGCGCGGCTACACCTTC.

CDR3 residues: CASSRQASTDTQYF. The CDR3 region has the DNA TGTGCCAGCAGTAGACAAGCTAGCACAGATACGCAGTATTTT. J is TRBJ2-3 and V is TRBV7-3; D remains ambiguous. In germline, CDR1 is SGHTA, CDR2 FQGTGA. The CDR3 consists of 14 residues. Trimming removed 6 bases from V and 0 bases from J, with 10 bases in between. The complete variable domain, with remaining parts taken from reference TRBV7-3 and TRBJ2-3, reads GAGVSQTPSNKVTEKGKYVELRCDPISGHTALYWYRQSLGQGPEFLIYFQGTGAADDSGLPNDRFFAVRPEGSVSTLKIQRTERGDSAVYLCASSRQASTDTQYFGPGTRLTVL.

The chain uses TRBV7-2 and TRBJ2-7, with 10 bases lining up with TRBD2. The germline CDR1 and CDR2 sequences are SGHTA and FQGNSA. The ends lost 4 bases at V and 1 base at J; junction bases unmatched: 7. This CDR3 comprises 16 residues. CDR3 residues: CASSSLGTSVSYEQYF. The CDR3 DNA reads as TGTGCCAGCAGCTCCCTGGGGACTAGCGTGTCCTACGAGCAGTACTTC.

The rearrangement uses TRBV4-2 and TRBJ2-7, with D perhaps TRBD2 (6 bases). V lost 5 bases and J lost 0, with 14 bases in between. Germline CDR1 is LGHNA and CDR2 is YNFKEQ. The CDR3 spans 15 residues. The CDR3 bases are TGTGCCAGCAGCAGTAGCGGACTAAGCTCCTACGAGCAGTACTTC. Translation: CASSSSGLSSYEQYF.

The table lists this clone with a few counts. CDR3 region: CASSWGQGDEAFF. The CDR3 DNA reads as TGTGCCAGCAGCTGGGGACAGGGGGATGAAGCTTTCTTT. The chain recombines TRBV11-3 with TRBJ1-1, with 11 bases identical to TRBD1. CDR1 is SGHNT and CDR2 is YENEEA in the germline V gene. The CDR3 has 13 amino acids. Trimming at V came to 4 bases and at J to 7 bases, leaving 2 bases not matched to a gene.

This clone was seen a single time. The V and J genes are TRBV7-8 and TRBJ1-4; possible D gene TRBD1, 5 bases. Germline V CDR1 and CDR2: SGHVS, FQNEAQ. The V gene lost 4 bases and the J gene lost 0 bases, with 12 bases spanning the gap. This CDR3 region has 16 residues. Here the CDR3 reads CASSSAGLPTNEKLFF. CDR3 coding DNA: TGTGCCAGCAGCTCAGCGGGACTTCCAACTAATGAAAAACTGTTTTTT.

This sequence joins TRBV18 and TRBJ1-4, with TRBD1 as a possible D gene (5 bases). The germline V gene encodes CDR1 KGHSH and CDR2 LQKENI. The CDR3 is 14 residues long. V was pared by 2 bases and J by 12 bases, with 16 bases between. DNA for the CDR3: TGTGCCAGCTCACCAGGGAGGGGCCACGAGGAACTGTTTTTT. It codes for CASSPGRGHEELFF.

The V and J genes are TRBV10-1 and TRBJ2-5; D gene unclear. V gave up 3 bases and J gave up 4 bases, with 9 bases separating them. CDR3 length equals 13 residues. Germline-derived CDR1 and CDR2 are WNHNN and SYGVQD (reference sequence). The DNA of the CDR3 is TGCGCCAGCAGTGAAGACATGCTAGAGACCCAGTACTTC. Its protein is CASSEDMLETQYF.

The chain is built from TRBV5-1 and TRBJ1-2; no reliable D call. The length of the CDR3 is 17 residues. The ends were cut back, 3 bases at V and 2 bases at J, with 20 bases in the middle. CDR1 is SGHRS, CDR2 YFSETQ, per germline. This CDR3 is CASSWTDLRALNYGYTF. The CDR3 nucleotides are TGCGCCAGCAGCTGGACGGACTTAAGGGCCTTAAACTATGGCTACACCTTC.